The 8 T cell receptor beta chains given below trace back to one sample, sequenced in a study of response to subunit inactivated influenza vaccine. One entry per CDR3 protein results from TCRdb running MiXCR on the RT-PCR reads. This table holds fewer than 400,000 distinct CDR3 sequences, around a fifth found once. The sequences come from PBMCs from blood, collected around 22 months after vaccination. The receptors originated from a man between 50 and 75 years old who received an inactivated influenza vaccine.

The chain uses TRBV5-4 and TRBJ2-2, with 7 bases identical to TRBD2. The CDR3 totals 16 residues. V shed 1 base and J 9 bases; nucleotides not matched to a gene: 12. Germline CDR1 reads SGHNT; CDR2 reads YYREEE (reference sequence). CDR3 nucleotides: TGTGCCAGCAGCTTGAACGGACTAGGGGTGCCGCGGGAGCTGTTTTTT. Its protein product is CASSLNGLGVPRELFF.

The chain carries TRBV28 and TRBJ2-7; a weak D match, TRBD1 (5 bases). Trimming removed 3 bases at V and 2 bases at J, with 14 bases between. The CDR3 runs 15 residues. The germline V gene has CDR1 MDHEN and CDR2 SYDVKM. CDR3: CASSFVGQKAYEQYF. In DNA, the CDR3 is TGTGCCAGCAGTTTTGTCGGACAAAAGGCCTACGAGCAGTACTTC.

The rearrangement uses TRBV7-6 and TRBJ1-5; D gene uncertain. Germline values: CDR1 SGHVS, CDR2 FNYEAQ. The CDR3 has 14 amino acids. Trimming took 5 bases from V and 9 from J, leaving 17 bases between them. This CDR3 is CASSPSDSDLPQHF. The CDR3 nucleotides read TGTGCCAGCAGCCCATCAGACTCGGATTTGCCCCAGCATTTT.

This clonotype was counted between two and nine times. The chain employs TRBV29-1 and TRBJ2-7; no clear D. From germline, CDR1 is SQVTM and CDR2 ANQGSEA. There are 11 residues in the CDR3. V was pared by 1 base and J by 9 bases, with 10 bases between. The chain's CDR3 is CSVEVSTVQYF. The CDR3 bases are TGCAGCGTTGAAGTGTCGACTGTGCAGTACTTC.

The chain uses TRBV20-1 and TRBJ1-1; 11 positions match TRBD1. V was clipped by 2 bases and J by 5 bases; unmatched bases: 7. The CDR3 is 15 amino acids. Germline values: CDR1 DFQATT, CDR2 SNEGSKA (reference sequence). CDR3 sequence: CSARTGTGGRTEAFF. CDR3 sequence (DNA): TGCAGTGCTAGAACCGGGACAGGGGGACGTACTGAAGCTTTCTTT.

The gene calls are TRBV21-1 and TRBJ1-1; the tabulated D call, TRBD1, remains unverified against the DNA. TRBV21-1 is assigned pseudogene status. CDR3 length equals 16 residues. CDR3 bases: TGTGCCAGCCCCTTCCTGGAGGGGGGGACAGCCACTGAAGCTTTCTTT. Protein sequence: CASPFLEGGTATEAFF.

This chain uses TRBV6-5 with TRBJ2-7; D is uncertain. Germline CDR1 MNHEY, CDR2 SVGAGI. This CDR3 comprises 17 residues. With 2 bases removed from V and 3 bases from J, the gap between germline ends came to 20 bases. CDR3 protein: CASSYGTREQLFYEQYF. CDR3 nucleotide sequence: TGTGCCAGCAGTTACGGCACTCGAGAGCAGCTTTTCTACGAGCAGTACTTC.

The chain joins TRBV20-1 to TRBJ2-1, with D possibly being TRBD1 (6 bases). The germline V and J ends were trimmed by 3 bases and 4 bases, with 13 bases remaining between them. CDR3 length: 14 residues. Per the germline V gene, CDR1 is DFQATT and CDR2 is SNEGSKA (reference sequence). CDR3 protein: CSASRGPGYNEQFF. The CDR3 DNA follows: TGCAGTGCTAGCAGGGGCCCCGGGTACAATGAGCAGTTCTTC.